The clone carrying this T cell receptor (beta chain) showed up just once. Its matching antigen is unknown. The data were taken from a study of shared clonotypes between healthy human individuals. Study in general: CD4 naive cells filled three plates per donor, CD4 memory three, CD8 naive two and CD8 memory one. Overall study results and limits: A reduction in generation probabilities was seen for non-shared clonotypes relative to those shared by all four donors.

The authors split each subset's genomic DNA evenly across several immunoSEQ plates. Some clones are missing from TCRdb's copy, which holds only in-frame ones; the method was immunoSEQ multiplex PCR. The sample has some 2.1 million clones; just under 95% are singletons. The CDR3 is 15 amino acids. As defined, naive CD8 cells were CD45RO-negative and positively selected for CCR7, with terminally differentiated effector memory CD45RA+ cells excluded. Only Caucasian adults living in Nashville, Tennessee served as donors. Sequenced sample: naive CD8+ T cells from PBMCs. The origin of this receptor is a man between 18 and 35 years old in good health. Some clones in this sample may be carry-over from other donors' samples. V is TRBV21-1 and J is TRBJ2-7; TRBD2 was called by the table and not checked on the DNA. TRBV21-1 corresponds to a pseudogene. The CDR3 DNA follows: TGTGCCAGCAGCAAAGCGGTCGGAGGGCCCTACGAGCAGTACTTC. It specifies CASSKAVGGPYEQYF.